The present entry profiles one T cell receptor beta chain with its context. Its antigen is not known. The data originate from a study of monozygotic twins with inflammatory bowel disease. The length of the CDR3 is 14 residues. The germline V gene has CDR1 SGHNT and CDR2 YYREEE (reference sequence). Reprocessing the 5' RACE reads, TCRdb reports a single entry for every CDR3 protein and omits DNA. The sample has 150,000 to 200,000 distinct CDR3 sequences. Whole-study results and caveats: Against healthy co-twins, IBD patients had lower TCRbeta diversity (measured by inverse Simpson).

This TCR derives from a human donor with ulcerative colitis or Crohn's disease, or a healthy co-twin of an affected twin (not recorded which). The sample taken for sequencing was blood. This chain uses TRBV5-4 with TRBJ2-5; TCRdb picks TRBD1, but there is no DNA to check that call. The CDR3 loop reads CASSEMTGMETQYF.